This TCR beta chain stems from a study of T cell changes during pregnancy in multiple sclerosis. The germline V and J ends were trimmed by 3 bases and 2 bases, with 10 bases remaining between them. Germline V gene sequence: CDR1 SGHAT, CDR2 FQNNGV. The length of the CDR3 is 14 residues. The assay was immunoSEQ multiplex PCR, and TCRdb's table has in-frame clones only and misses some. The sample lists some 60,000 clones; just under 90% were seen once. The TCR comes from a human donor whose cells served as feeder cells for cultures in a pregnancy study. The chain joins TRBV11-2 to TRBJ1-1; D possibly corresponds to TRBD1 (5 bases). What was sequenced was peripheral blood from another person, used as feeder cells. CDR3 amino acids: CASSFRQRNTEAFF. CDR3 DNA sequence: TGTGCCAGCAGCTTTCGACAGCGTAACACTGAAGCTTTCTTT.